The rows below give T cell receptor beta chains drawn from one sample of a study of blood T cell repertoires in COVID-19. Sequencing used immunoSEQ multiplex PCR; TCRdb keeps in-frame clones, though not all of them. The repertoire holds under 250,000 clones, with around 80% as singletons. Source material: peripheral blood. The receptors come from a man aged 50-60 years with active or convalescent COVID-19. CDR3s include the opening cysteine and the closing phenylalanine or tryptophan. D genes are given only for firm matches. Size is stated for part of the rows, as once, few or many counts, or as a class when the clone is expanded.

>NA|TRBV4-3|TRBJ1-1|once
TGCGCCAGCAAGGGGGTGGGGGCCACTGAAGCTTTCTTT
CASKGVGATEAFF
>NA|TRBV28|TRBJ2-1|NA
TGTGCCAGCCAAATAGCTGGCGTCTACAATGAGCAGTTCTTC
CASQIAGVYNEQFF
>TRBD2|TRBV7-2|TRBJ2-3|once
TGTGCCAGCAGCTCTAGCGGGAGGGCCTTCGGCACAGATACGCAGTATTTT
CASSSSGRAFGTDTQYF
>TRBD2|TRBV6-2/TRBV6-3|TRBJ2-7|NA
TGTGCCAGCAGTCGCCTTAGCGGGGGGGGCCTTTTTCGCGAGCAGTACTTC
CASSRLSGGGLFREQYF
>TRBD2|TRBV10-1|TRBJ2-3|NA
TGCGCCAGCAGTGAGTTTGCGGGGGGGCGGCAGTATTTT
CASSEFAGGRQYF
>NA|TRBV4-1|TRBJ1-1|NA
TGCGCCAGCAGCCAAGACGGTTTCCCGGGTACCTATTCAGAAGCTTTCTTT
CASSQDGFPGTYSEAFF
>NA|TRBV28|TRBJ1-3|NA
TGTGCCAGCAGACTGGGGGCCCTCTCTGGAAACACCATATATTTT
CASRLGALSGNTIYF
>NA|TRBV12-3/TRBV12-4|TRBJ2-5|NA
TGTGCCAGCAGTCCTACTAGTGAGACCCAGTACTTC
CASSPTSETQYF
>TRBD1|TRBV18|TRBJ1-1|NA
TGTGCCAGCTCATTTCGGACAGGGATCACTGAAGCTTTCTTT
CASSFRTGITEAFF
>TRBD2|TRBV6-5|TRBJ2-7|NA
TGTGCCAGCAGTTACTCACGAACTAGCGGGGGCTACGAGCAGTACTTC
CASSYSRTSGGYEQYF
>NA|TRBV18|TRBJ2-3|NA
TGTGCCAGCTCAGGGGGGAGAGATACGCAGTATTTT
CASSGGRDTQYF